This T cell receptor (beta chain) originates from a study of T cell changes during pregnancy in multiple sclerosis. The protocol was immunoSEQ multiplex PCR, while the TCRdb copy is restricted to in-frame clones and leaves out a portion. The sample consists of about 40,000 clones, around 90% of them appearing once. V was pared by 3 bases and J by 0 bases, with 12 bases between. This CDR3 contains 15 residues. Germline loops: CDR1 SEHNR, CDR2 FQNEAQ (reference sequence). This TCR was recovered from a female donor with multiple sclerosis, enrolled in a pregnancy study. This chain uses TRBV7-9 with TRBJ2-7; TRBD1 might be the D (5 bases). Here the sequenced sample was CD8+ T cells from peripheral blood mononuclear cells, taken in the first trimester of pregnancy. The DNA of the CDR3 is TGTGCCAGCAGCTTTGAGACAGCTCTCTCCTACGAGCAGTACTTC. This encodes CASSFETALSYEQYF.